This T cell receptor (beta chain) was recorded in a study of blood T cell repertoires in COVID-19. Whole-study context: Sources were T cells, B-cell-depleted T cells, or PBMCs; the material itself was cDNA or gDNA.

TCRdb keeps only in-frame clones here, not all; method: immunoSEQ multiplex PCR. Of just under 80,000 clones in the sample, 88% were seen once. The V segment lost 3 bases and the J segment 7 bases; nucleotides outside the gene matches: 10. The CDR3 totals 16 residues. CDR1 LNHDA and CDR2 SQIVND come from the germline V gene (reference sequence). This receptor was obtained from a human donor in a cohort sampled during active COVID-19. The chain recombines TRBV19 with TRBJ1-5; TRBD1 matches at 9 bases. Sequenced input: peripheral blood. As DNA, the CDR3 is TGTGCCAGTAGTATTCGGGACAGGGACCCCACACAGCCCCAGCATTTT. Amino acids: CASSIRDRDPTQPQHF.